One and the same sample provided the 3 T cell receptor beta chains below, sequenced in a study of blood T cells in healthy people across ages. The second PCR ran roughly 6 to 11 cycles with a sample-barcoded 5' primer and J-beta primers. MiXCR, applied by TCRdb to the 5' RACE reads, yields one record per CDR3 protein. The sample consists of approximately 690,000 distinct CDR3 sequences, around three fifths of them appearing once. The sample consisted of blood. These receptors all stem from a man between 60 and 75 years old in good health.

V is TRBV9 and J is TRBJ2-3; a possible D gene is TRBD2 (5 bases). The CDR3 has 16 residues. CDR1 is SGDLS and CDR2 is YYNGEE in the germline V gene. V was pared by 6 bases and J by 1 base, with 18 bases between. The CDR3 protein is CASTPGNPARTDTQYF. The CDR3, as DNA: TGTGCCAGCACTCCGGGAAATCCAGCCCGCACAGATACGCAGTATTTT.

The rearrangement joins TRBV11-2 to TRBJ2-3, with D perhaps being TRBD1 or TRBD2 (5 bases each). V shed 1 base and J shed 1 base, with 15 bases lying between them. The CDR3 consists of 17 residues. CDR1 is SGHAT and CDR2 is FQNNGV in the germline V gene. The CDR3 region is CASSLVGRRAGTDTQYF. DNA for the CDR3: TGTGCCAGCAGCTTAGTGGGGCGGCGAGCGGGCACAGATACGCAGTATTTT. Full variable domain (missing parts from reference TRBV11-2 and TRBJ2-3): EAGVAQSPRYKIIEKRQSVAFWCNPISGHATLYWYQQILGQGPKLLIQFQNNGVVDDSQLPKDRFSAERLKGVDSTLKIQPAKLEDSAVYLCASSLVGRRAGTDTQYFGPGTRLTVL.

The chain employs TRBV20-1 and TRBJ1-2, with 8 positions matching TRBD1. The CDR3 has 15 amino acids. Germline values: CDR1 DFQATT, CDR2 SNEGSKA (reference sequence). The V segment lost 6 bases and the J segment 7 bases; nucleotides outside the gene matches: 16. Written as DNA, the CDR3 is TGCAGTGCCAGACCTTCCCAGGGGGCGCGGGGTGGCTACACCTTC. This translates into CSARPSQGARGGYTF.